The entry below gives a single T cell receptor beta chain sequence along with its context. Assay used: immunoSEQ multiplex PCR; TCRdb lists only in-frame clones, some missing. The data hold 70,000 to 90,000 clones, with 82% observed a single time. CDR1 SNHLY and CDR2 FYNNEI come from the germline V gene. This CDR3 region has 15 residues. The ends were cut back, 6 bases at V and 6 bases at J, with 18 bases in the middle. The record originates from a study of PD-L1 blockade in urothelial cancer. About the research overall: Male patients with bladder-origin urothelial cancer numbered about nine tenths of the roughly 29. Blood was tested 3 weeks (second dose) and 6 weeks into treatment.

Locally advanced or metastatic urothelial carcinoma affected all patients. The sequencing here drew on PBMCs, taken around atezolizumab (anti-PD-L1) treatment. The clonotype originates from a man aged 65 to 79 with urothelial cancer. This rearrangement joins TRBV2 to TRBJ2-1; D possibly corresponds to TRBD2 (6 bases). The CDR3 loop reads CASSVGLSSANEQFF. The CDR3 nucleotides are TGTGCCAGCAGCGTGGGACTTTCCTCGGCCAATGAGCAGTTCTTC.